A selection of T cell receptor beta chains follows, all from one sample in a study of T-cell memory formation after mild COVID-19. TCRdb reanalysed the 5' RACE reads using MiXCR and keeps one entry per CDR3 protein. The table includes under 450,000 distinct CDR3 sequences, 20% to 25% detected once. Sequenced material: PBMCs or a T cell subset sorted from them (not recorded which). These receptors came from an adult woman who had mild COVID-19 (a few samples of this study predate the infection). Cell type and time point are not known. CDR3s include the opening cysteine and the closing phenylalanine or tryptophan. D genes are given only for firm matches. Where a row states a size, it is once, few, many or the class of an expanded clone; other rows omit it.

D | size | J | V | CDR3 | DNA
TRBD2 | many | TRBJ2-1 | TRBV4-2 | CASSRGLAGGLGYNEQFF | TGCGCCAGCAGCCGAGGACTAGCGGGGGGGCTAGGTTACAATGAGCAGTTCTTC
NA | NA | TRBJ2-5 | TRBV7-8 | CASRSGRPPETQYF | TGTGCCTCCCGATCAGGACGGCCTCCGGAGACCCAGTACTTC
NA | NA | TRBJ1-1 | TRBV6-5 | CASSYGWGRRSTEAFF | TGTGCCAGCAGTTACGGTTGGGGGCGCCGTAGCACTGAAGCTTTCTTT
NA | NA | TRBJ2-7 | TRBV5-1 | CASRRQERSYEQYF | TGCGCCAGCAGACGACAGGAGCGATCCTACGAGCAGTACTTC
NA | NA | TRBJ2-1 | TRBV5-1 | CASSAGRADEQFF | TGCGCCAGCAGCGCAGGGAGAGCCGATGAGCAGTTCTTC
TRBD1 | NA | TRBJ1-3 | TRBV30 | CAWNRGLLNTIYF | TGTGCCTGGAACAGGGGGCTCTTAAACACCATATATTTT
NA | few | TRBJ2-7 | TRBV7-9 | CASSQAYYGSPGYEQYF | TGTGCCAGCAGCCAGGCCTACTACGGGTCCCCAGGCTACGAGCAGTACTTC
NA | few | TRBJ2-1 | TRBV7-9 | CASQRDNEQFF | TGTGCCAGTCAAAGGGACAATGAGCAGTTCTTC
NA | NA | TRBJ2-7 | TRBV27 | CASSFLNSYEQYF | TGTGCCAGCAGTTTTCTTAACTCCTACGAGCAGTACTTC
NA | few | TRBJ2-1 | TRBV3-1 | CASSQQGVGYNEQFF | TGTGCCAGCAGCCAACAGGGAGTGGGATACAATGAGCAGTTCTTC
NA | NA | TRBJ1-4 | TRBV29-1 | CSVEDGTVGGLFF | TGCAGCGTTGAAGATGGGACGGTCGGGGGACTGTTTTTT
TRBD2 | many | TRBJ2-5 | TRBV7-9 | CASSFSGGQETQYF | TGTGCCAGCAGCTTTAGCGGGGGACAAGAGACCCAGTACTTC
NA | few | TRBJ1-1 | TRBV12-3/TRBV12-4 | CASRPYRGQGTEAFF | TGTGCCAGCAGGCCGTACCGGGGGCAGGGGACTGAAGCTTTCTTT
TRBD2 | NA | TRBJ2-3 | TRBV13 | CASSRTGGAARDTQYF | TGTGCCAGCAGCCGCACCGGGGGGGCTGCGAGAGATACGCAGTATTTT
TRBD1 | NA | TRBJ2-4 | TRBV9 | CASSPRDRDDYLAKNIQYF | TGTGCCAGCAGCCCCCGGGACAGGGATGACTATCTAGCCAAAAACATTCAGTACTTC
TRBD2 | NA | TRBJ2-7 | TRBV29-1 | CSVVYLLAGTNEQYF | TGCAGCGTTGTTTATCTCCTAGCGGGAACAAACGAGCAGTACTTC
NA | few | TRBJ2-7 | TRBV5-1 | CASSAGWGNEQYF | TGCGCCAGCAGCGCTGGGTGGGGGAACGAGCAGTACTTC
NA | few | TRBJ1-2 | TRBV4-3 | CASSQDRTVNYGYTF | TGCGCCAGCAGCCAAGATCGGACAGTTAACTATGGCTACACCTTC
NA | many | TRBJ2-7 | TRBV29-1 | CSVGDYEQYF | TGCAGCGTTGGGGACTACGAGCAGTACTTC
NA | few | TRBJ2-7 | TRBV7-2 | CASSSAGYYEQYF | TGTGCCAGCAGCTCGGCGGGCTACTACGAGCAGTACTTC